Each of the 5 T cell receptor beta chains below was sequenced from the same sample in a study of glioma-infiltrating T cells. Amplification of TCR alpha and beta CDR3 regions from RNA used iRepertoire nested multiplex PCR. TCRdb redid the calling of the multiplex PCR reads with MiXCR, one entry per CDR3 protein. The sample shows 15,000 to 20,000 distinct CDR3 sequences, more than 45% of them seen only once. Sequenced sample: glioma tissue, nonneoplastic brain tissue, or PBMCs (not recorded which). These receptor sequences come from a human donor with low-grade glioma or glioblastoma, undergoing nonglioma brain surgery, or in good health (not recorded which).

V usage is TRBV29-1 and J usage is TRBJ2-3; D perhaps matches TRBD2 (5 bases). Deletions cut 7 bases from V and 3 bases from J, with 11 bases between. CDR1 is SQVTM, CDR2 ANQGSEA, per germline. There are 12 residues in the CDR3. The CDR3 DNA reads as TGCAGCGCTGTGCAGCGGACAGATACGCAGTATTTT. Amino acids: CSAVQRTDTQYF.

The J gene is TRBJ1-1, the V gene TRBV18; possible D gene TRBD1, 6 bases. The CDR3 loop spans 15 amino acids. Trimming left V 3 bases short and J 2 bases short, with 13 bases between. Germline V gives CDR1 KGHSH, CDR2 LQKENI. The CDR3 nucleotides read TGTGCCAGCTCACCGCTCACAGGGTATAACACTGAAGCTTTCTTT. As protein: CASSPLTGYNTEAFF. The full variable domain, with the rest looked up from reference TRBV18 and TRBJ1-1, is NAGVMQNPRHLVRRRGQEARLRCSPMKGHSHVYWYRQLPEEGLKFMVYLQKENIIDESGMPKERFSAEFPKEGPSILRIQQVVRGDSAAYFCASSPLTGYNTEAFFGQGTRLTVV.

Here the CDR3 reads CATSRDLVSGSPHNEQFF. CDR3 nucleotide sequence: TGTGCCACCAGCAGAGATCTGGTTAGCGGGAGCCCCCACAATGAGCAGTTCTTC. This rearrangement joins TRBV15 to TRBJ2-1; 9 bases fit TRBD2. J was trimmed by 5 bases and V by 0 bases; bases with no gene match: 11. In germline, CDR1 is LNHNV, CDR2 YYDKDF (reference sequence). The CDR3 is made up of 18 amino acids. The full variable domain, in which reference TRBV15 and TRBJ2-1 provide the parts outside the CDR3, is DAMVIQNPRYQVTQFGKPVTLSCSQTLNHNVMYWYQQKSSQAPKLLFHYYDKDFNNEADTPDNFQSRRPNTSFCFLDIRSPGLGDTAMYLCATSRDLVSGSPHNEQFFGPGTRLTVL.

The V and J genes are TRBV28 and TRBJ1-2; TRBD1 aligns across 7 bases. The CDR3 length is 14 residues. Germline assignment: CDR1 MDHEN and CDR2 SYDVKM. Trimming took 7 bases from V and 9 from J; bases not matched to a gene: 14. The CDR3 region has the DNA TGTGCCAGCATCTTGCAGGGCAGGGGGTTGAGCTACACCTTC. It specifies CASILQGRGLSYTF.

J is TRBJ2-3 and V is TRBV7-2; no firm D call. This CDR3 has 13 residues. V was shortened by 5 bases and J by 0 bases, with 6 bases between the two germline ends. CDR1 SGHTA and CDR2 FQGNSA come from the germline V gene. CDR3 residues: CASSEQSTDTQYF. Written as DNA, the CDR3 is TGTGCCAGCAGCGAACAAAGCACAGATACGCAGTATTTT.